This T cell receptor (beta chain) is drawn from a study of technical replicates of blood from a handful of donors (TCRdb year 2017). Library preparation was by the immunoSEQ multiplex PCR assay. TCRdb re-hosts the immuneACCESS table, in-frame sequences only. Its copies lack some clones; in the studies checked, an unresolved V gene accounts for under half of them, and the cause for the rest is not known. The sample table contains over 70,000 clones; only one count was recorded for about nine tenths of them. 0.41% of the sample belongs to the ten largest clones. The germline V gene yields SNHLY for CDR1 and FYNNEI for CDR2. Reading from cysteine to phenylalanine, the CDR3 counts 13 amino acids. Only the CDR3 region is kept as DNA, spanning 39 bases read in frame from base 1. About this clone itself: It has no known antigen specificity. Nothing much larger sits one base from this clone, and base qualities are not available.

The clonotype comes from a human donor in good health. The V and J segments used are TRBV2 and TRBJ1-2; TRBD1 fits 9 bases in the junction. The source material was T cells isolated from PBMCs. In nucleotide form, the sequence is TGTGGCCAGCAAACGGGGACAGGGTATGGCTACACCTTC. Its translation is CGQQTGTGYGYTF.